This entry describes one T cell receptor beta chain. The data are from a study of T cell changes during pregnancy in multiple sclerosis. Data came from immunoSEQ multiplex PCR; TCRdb stores just in-frame clones and leaves some out. Of approximately 41,000 clones listed, about 94% are singletons. The specimen was CD4+ T cells from peripheral blood mononuclear cells, collected in the second trimester of pregnancy. The sequence was collected from a female donor with multiple sclerosis, enrolled in a pregnancy study.

The CDR3 nucleotides read TGTGCCAGCAGCCTTAGCGCGCGGTACAATGAGCAGTTCTTC. The encoded protein is CASSLSARYNEQFF. J is TRBJ2-1 and V is TRBV7-2; perhaps TRBD2 as D (5 bases). The V end lost 5 bases, the J end lost 4 bases, and 12 bases lay between the germline ends. This CDR3 is built from 14 residues. Germline V lookup: CDR1 SGHTA, CDR2 FQGNSA.